Listed here are 18 T cell receptor beta chains from one sample, sequenced in a study of post-analysis software for immune sequencing data. Study-wide results and caveats: TRBV5-6, TRBV5-1 and TRBV20-1 belonged to a set of a handful of TRBV segments that were more frequent in patients than controls.

Unique-molecular-identifier-tagged TCR beta cDNA libraries were used. TCRdb re-called the PCR reads with MiXCR, one entry per CDR3 protein. The sample yields fewer than 600,000 distinct CDR3 sequences, around 40% seen once. These receptors' targets are unknown. The source material was blood. The receptors come from a girl aged 5 to 17 with multiple sclerosis.

The chain carries TRBV6-1 and TRBJ1-1; 7 bases are a match to TRBD1. The CDR3 has 14 amino acids. Germline V CDR1 and CDR2: MNHNS, SASEGT. Trimming removed 7 bases from V and 7 bases from J; junction bases left unmatched: 12. CDR3 loop: CASTETHRGSEAFF. The CDR3, as DNA: TGTGCCAGCACCGAAACCCACAGGGGAAGTGAAGCTTTCTTT.

The J gene is TRBJ2-5, the V gene TRBV9, with 7 nucleotides matching TRBD2. CDR1 is SGDLS and CDR2 is YYNGEE in the germline V gene. This CDR3 comprises 16 residues. Trimming removed 2 bases from V and 4 bases from J; junction bases left unmatched: 11. The CDR3 spells CASSVGGGGSGETQYF. CDR3 DNA: TGTGCCAGCAGCGTTGGGGGGGGAGGTTCGGGAGAGACCCAGTACTTC. Drawing the rest from reference TRBV9 and TRBJ2-5, the complete variable domain is DSGVTQTPKHLITATGQRVTLRCSPRSGDLSVYWYQQSLDQGLQFLIQYYNGEERAKGNILERFSAQQFPDLHSELNLSSLELGDSALYFCASSVGGGGSGETQYFGPGTRLLVL.

This sequence joins TRBV11-2 and TRBJ2-1, with D maybe TRBD2 (6 bases). The CDR3 extends over 16 amino acids. V lost 1 base to trimming and J lost 4 bases, with 14 bases between them. Germline V gene sequence: CDR1 SGHAT, CDR2 FQNNGV. The CDR3 spells CASSLGIRGLYNEQFF. The CDR3 coding sequence is TGTGCCAGCAGCTTAGGGATTAGGGGACTTTACAATGAGCAGTTCTTC.

V usage is TRBV29-1 and J usage is TRBJ2-7; D uncertain. CDR3 size: 14 residues. With 0 bases removed from V and 0 bases from J, the gap between germline ends came to 9 bases. Per germline, CDR1 SQVTM and CDR2 ANQGSEA. DNA for the CDR3: TGCAGCGTTGAAGATTCACGGACCTCCTACGAGCAGTACTTC. Translation gives CSVEDSRTSYEQYF.

This clonotype appeared a few times. The V gene is TRBV5-1, the J gene TRBJ2-5; D remains unclear. Deletions cut 4 bases from V and 4 bases from J, with 17 bases between. Germline values: CDR1 SGHRS, CDR2 YFSETQ. The CDR3 sequence is 15 residues long. CDR3 bases: TGCGCCAGCAGCACTCTCCCAGCTAGGAGAGAGACCCAGTACTTC. Amino acids: CASSTLPARRETQYF.

V gene TRBV12-3 or TRBV12-4 combines with J gene TRBJ2-7, with D possibly being TRBD1 (5 bases). This CDR3 has 15 residues. V lost 5 bases and J 4 bases, leaving 18 bases between the germline ends. CDR3 DNA: TGTGCCAGCAGTCTCGGACACACTGGTAAATACGAGCAGTACTTC. The encoded protein is CASSLGHTGKYEQYF.

Only a few counts were recorded for this clonotype. The chain employs TRBV10-1 and TRBJ2-7, with TRBD2 matching over 14 bases. The CDR3 loop spans 15 amino acids. Germline values: CDR1 WNHNN, CDR2 SYGVQD (reference sequence). With V trimmed by 5 bases and J by 3 bases, 3 bases remained unmatched. The DNA for the CDR3 is TGCGCCAGCAGTCCGACTAGCGGGAGGGTCTACGAGCAGTACTTC. As protein: CASSPTSGRVYEQYF.

The CDR3 here is CASTGGTSYEQYF. CDR3 DNA: TGTGCCAGCACGGGGGGGACATCCTACGAGCAGTACTTC. This rearrangement joins TRBV6-1 to TRBJ2-7; 8 nucleotides agree with TRBD2. The CDR3 extends over 13 amino acids. CDR1 is MNHNS and CDR2 is SASEGT in the germline V gene. V dropped 7 bases and J dropped 1; count of bases not matched to a gene: 3.

The V call is TRBV6-2 or TRBV6-3, the J call TRBJ2-4; TRBD1 might be the D (6 bases). V dropped 6 bases and J dropped 0 bases, with 15 bases sitting between them. Germline CDR1 MNHEY, CDR2 SVGEGT. CDR3 length: 16 residues. The CDR3 coding sequence is TGTGCCAGCAGGGGCGGACAGACCCTAGCCAAAAACATTCAGTACTTC. This translates into CASRGGQTLAKNIQYF.

The chain employs TRBV5-1 and TRBJ1-3; maybe TRBD1 (6 bases). CDR3 length: 17 residues. CDR1 and CDR2 from the germline V gene are SGHRS and YFSETQ. V lost 3 bases and J lost 0, with 16 bases in between. CDR3 protein: CASSWGPQGPSGNTIYF. CDR3 DNA: TGCGCCAGCAGCTGGGGCCCGCAGGGGCCCTCTGGAAACACCATATATTTT.

V is TRBV3-1 and J is TRBJ2-1, with unresolved D. Per germline, CDR1 LGHDT and CDR2 YNNKEL (reference sequence). CDR3 length: 11 residues. The ends were cut back, 1 base at V and 9 bases at J, with 4 bases in the middle. DNA of the CDR3: TGTGCCAGCAGCCAAGCTGCTGAGCAGTTCTTC. Amino acid sequence: CASSQAAEQFF.

This clonotype was picked up one time. The chain couples TRBV12-5 to TRBJ2-3; 12 bases are a match to TRBD2. CDR1 LGHNT and CDR2 FRNRAP come from the germline V gene. CDR3 length equals 16 residues. V dropped 5 bases and J dropped 4; count of bases not matched to a gene: 7. The CDR3 bases are TGTGCTAGTGGTAGCGGGACTAGCGGGTCCTCAGATACGCAGTATTTT. This gives the protein CASGSGTSGSSDTQYF.

The sample holds a few counts of this clonotype. This chain links TRBV4-3 with TRBJ2-7, with D possibly called TRBD1 or TRBD2 (5 bases each). The end of the DNA is better explained by TRBJ2-5, so the J call may be wrong. The CDR3 runs 16 residues. CDR1 and CDR2 from the germline V gene are LGHNA and YSLEER. CDR3 in DNA: TGCGCCAGCAGCCAAGATCCAGGGCGGGCATCGGAGACCCAGTACTTC. This sequence encodes CASSQDPGRASETQYF.

This clonotype came up a few times. The chain joins TRBV3-1 to TRBJ2-7; TRBD2 agrees at 14 bases. The end of the DNA is better explained by TRBJ2-5, so the J call may be wrong. Germline CDR1 is LGHDT and CDR2 is YNNKEL (reference sequence). The CDR3 is 17 residues long. CDR3 region: CASSQGLTSGREETQYF. DNA for the CDR3: TGTGCCAGCAGCCAAGGATTGACTAGCGGGAGGGAAGAGACCCAGTACTTC.

This clonotype was seen repeatedly, ten times or more. The chain joins TRBV10-3 to TRBJ1-5, with 9 bases aligning to TRBD1. Per germline, CDR1 ENHRY and CDR2 SYGVKD. The CDR3 totals 16 residues. Germline trimming cut 3 bases from V and 7 bases from J; bases unmatched to any gene: 10. CDR3 residues: CAISEARQGVRQPQHF. CDR3 DNA: TGTGCCATCAGTGAAGCGAGACAGGGGGTAAGGCAGCCCCAGCATTTT.

This chain uses TRBV10-3 with TRBJ2-7; 11 bases are shared with TRBD2. CDR1 and CDR2 (germline): ENHRY, SYGVKD. This CDR3 spans 15 amino acids. The junction had 8 bases not matched to a gene; V was cut back by 10 bases and J by 0 bases. CDR3 residues: CATSGTSGASYEQYF. The CDR3 DNA sequence: TGTGCCACCTCGGGGACTAGCGGAGCCTCCTACGAGCAGTACTTC.

This chain joins TRBV28 and TRBJ2-1; D is unclear. V was clipped by 4 bases and J by 8 bases, with 3 bases between them. The CDR3 is 10 amino acids. CDR1 is MDHEN and CDR2 is SYDVKM in the germline V gene. The CDR3 protein is CASSWDEQFF. The CDR3 region has the DNA TGTGCCAGCAGTTGGGATGAGCAGTTCTTC. Filled out from reference TRBV28 and TRBJ2-1, the complete variable domain reads DVKVTQSSRYLVKRTGEKVFLECVQDMDHENMFWYRQDPGLGLRLIYFSYDVKMKEKGDIPEGYSVSREKKERFSLILESASTNQTSMYLCASSWDEQFFGPGTRLTVL.

The J gene is TRBJ2-1, the V gene TRBV20-1; no clear D. V lost 3 bases and J lost 0, with 12 bases in between. This CDR3 contains 15 residues. From germline, CDR1 is DFQATT and CDR2 SNEGSKA (reference sequence). CDR3: CSASPSASSYNEQFF. The CDR3 nucleotides read TGCAGTGCTAGTCCTAGTGCGAGCTCCTACAATGAGCAGTTCTTC.